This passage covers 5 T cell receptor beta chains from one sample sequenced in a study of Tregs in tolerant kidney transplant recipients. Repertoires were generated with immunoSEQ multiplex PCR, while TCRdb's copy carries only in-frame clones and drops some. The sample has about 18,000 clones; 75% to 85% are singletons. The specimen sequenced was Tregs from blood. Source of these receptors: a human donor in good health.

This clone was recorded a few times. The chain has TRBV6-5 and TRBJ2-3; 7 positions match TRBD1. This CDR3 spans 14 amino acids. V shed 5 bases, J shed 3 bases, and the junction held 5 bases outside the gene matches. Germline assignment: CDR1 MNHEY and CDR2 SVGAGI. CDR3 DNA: TGTGCCAGCAGTCGAGGGGGCGCGACAGATACGCAGTATTTT. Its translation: CASSRGGATDTQYF.

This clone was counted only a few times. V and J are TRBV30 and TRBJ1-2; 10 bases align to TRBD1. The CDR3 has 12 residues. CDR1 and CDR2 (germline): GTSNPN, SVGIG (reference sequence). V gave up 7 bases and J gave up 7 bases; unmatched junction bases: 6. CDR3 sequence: CASQWTGGGYTF. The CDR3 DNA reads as TGTGCCTCTCAGTGGACAGGGGGTGGCTACACCTTC.

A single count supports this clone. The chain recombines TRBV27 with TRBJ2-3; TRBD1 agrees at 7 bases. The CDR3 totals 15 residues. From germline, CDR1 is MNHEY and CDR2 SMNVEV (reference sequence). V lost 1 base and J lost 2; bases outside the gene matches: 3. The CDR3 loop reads CASSLLGQITDTQYF. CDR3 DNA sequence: TGTGCCAGCAGTTTATTGGGACAGATCACAGATACGCAGTATTTT.

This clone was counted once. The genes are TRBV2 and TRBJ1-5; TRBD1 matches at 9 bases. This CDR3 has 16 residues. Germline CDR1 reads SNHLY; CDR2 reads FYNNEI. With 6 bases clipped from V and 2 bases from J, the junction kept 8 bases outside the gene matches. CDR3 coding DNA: TGTGCCAGCAGGACTACAGGGGGCAGCGGCAATCAGCCCCAGCATTTT. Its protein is CASRTTGGSGNQPQHF.

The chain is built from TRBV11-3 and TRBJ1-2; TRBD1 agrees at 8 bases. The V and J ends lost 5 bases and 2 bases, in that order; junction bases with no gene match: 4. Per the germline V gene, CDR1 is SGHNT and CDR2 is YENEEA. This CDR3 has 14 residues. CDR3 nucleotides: TGTGCCAGCAGCCTACAGGGGGGGAACTATGGCTACACCTTC. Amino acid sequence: CASSLQGGNYGYTF.